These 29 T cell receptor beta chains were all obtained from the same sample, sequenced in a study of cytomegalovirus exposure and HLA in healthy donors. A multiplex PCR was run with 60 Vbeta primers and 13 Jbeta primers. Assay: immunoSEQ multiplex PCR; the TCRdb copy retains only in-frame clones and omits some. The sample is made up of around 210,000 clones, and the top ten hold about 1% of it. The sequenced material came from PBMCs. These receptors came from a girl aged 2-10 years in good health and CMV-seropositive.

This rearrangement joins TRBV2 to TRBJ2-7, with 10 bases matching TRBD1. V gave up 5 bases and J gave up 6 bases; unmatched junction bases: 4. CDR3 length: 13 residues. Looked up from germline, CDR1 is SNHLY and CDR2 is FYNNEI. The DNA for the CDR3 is TGTGCCAGCAGTATAGGACAGGGGGGCGAGCAGTACTTC. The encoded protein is CASSIGQGGEQYF. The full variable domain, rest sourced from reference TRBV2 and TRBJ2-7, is EPEVTQTPSHQVTQMGQEVILRCVPISNHLYFYWYRQILGQKVEFLVSFYNNEISEKSEIFDDQFSVERPDGSNFTLKIRSTKLEDSAMYFCASSIGQGGEQYFGPGTRLTVT.

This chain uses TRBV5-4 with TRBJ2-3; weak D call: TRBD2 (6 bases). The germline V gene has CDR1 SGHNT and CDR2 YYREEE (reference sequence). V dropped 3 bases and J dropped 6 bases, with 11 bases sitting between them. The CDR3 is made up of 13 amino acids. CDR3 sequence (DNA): TGTGCCAGCAGCTCCACGGAGGGGGATACGCAGTATTTT. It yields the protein CASSSTEGDTQYF.

The CDR3 loop is CASSLAGGTNEKLFF. The DNA of the CDR3 is TGTGCCAGCAGTTTAGCAGGGGGCACTAATGAAAAACTGTTTTTT. The chain recombines TRBV28 with TRBJ1-4; 8 bases agree with TRBD1. Germline V gene lookup returns CDR1 MDHEN and CDR2 SYDVKM. This CDR3 contains 15 residues. With V trimmed by 2 bases and J by 2 bases, 1 base remained unmatched.

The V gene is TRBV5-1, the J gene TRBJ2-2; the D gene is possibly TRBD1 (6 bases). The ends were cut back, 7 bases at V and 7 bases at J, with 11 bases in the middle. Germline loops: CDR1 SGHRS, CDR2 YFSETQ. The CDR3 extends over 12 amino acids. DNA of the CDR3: TGCGCCAGCCGCAGGGGTGACGGGGAGCTGTTTTTT. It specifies CASRRGDGELFF. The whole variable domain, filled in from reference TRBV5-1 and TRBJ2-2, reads KAGVTQTPRYLIKTRGQQVTLSCSPISGHRSVSWYQQTPGQGLQFLFEYFSETQRNKGNFPGRFSGRQFSNSRSEMNVSTLELGDSALYLCASRRGDGELFFGEGSRLTVL.

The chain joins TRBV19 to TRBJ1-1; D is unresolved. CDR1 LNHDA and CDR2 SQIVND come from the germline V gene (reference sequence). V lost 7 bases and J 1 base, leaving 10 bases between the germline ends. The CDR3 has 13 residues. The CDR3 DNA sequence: TGTGCCAGTAACAGCGGGAGGAACACTGAAGCTTTCTTT. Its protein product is CASNSGRNTEAFF.

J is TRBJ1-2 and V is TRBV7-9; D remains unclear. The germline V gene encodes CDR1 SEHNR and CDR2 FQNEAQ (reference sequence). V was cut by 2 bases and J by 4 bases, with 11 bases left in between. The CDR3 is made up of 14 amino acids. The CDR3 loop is CASSLRSRIYGYTF. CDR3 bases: TGTGCCAGCAGCTTACGGTCTCGCATCTATGGCTACACCTTC.

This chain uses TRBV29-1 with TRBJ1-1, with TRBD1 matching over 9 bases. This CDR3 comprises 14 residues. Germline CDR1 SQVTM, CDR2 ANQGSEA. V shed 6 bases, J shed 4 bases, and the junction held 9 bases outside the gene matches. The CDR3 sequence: CSVSPQGAFTEAFF. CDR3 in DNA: TGCAGCGTAAGTCCACAGGGGGCTTTCACTGAAGCTTTCTTT.

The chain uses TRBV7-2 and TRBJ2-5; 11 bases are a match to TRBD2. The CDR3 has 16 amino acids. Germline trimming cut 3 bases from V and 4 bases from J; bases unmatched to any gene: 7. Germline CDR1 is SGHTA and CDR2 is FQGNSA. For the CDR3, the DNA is TGTGCCAGCAGCTTGAGACTAGCGGGATCGGTAGAGACCCAGTACTTC. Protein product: CASSLRLAGSVETQYF.

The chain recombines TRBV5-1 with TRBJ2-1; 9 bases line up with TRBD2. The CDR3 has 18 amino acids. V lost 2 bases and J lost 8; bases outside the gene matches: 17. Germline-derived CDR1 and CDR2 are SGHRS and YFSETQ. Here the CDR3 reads CASSFSGVAGGPRYEQFF. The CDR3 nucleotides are TGCGCCAGCAGCTTCTCGGGGGTGGCGGGAGGGCCGCGGTATGAGCAGTTCTTC.

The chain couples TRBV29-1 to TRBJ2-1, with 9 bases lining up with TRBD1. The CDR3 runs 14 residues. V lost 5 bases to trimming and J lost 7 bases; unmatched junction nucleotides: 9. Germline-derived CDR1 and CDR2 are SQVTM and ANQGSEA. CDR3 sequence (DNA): TGCAGCGTTCCGGGACAGGGTCTTTGGAATGAGCAGTTCTTC. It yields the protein CSVPGQGLWNEQFF.

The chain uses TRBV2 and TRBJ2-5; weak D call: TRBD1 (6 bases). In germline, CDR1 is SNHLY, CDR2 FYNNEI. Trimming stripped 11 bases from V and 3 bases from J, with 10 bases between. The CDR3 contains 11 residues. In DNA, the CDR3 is TGTGCCTCTAAGGGGGAAGAGACCCAGTACTTC. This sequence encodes CASKGEETQYF.

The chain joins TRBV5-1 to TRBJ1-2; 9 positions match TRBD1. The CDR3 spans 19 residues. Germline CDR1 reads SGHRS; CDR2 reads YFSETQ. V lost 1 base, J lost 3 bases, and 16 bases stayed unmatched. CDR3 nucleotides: TGCGCCAGCAGCTTGACTTACCGGGACAGGGTTTTAATGTACTATGGCTACACCTTC. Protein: CASSLTYRDRVLMYYGYTF.

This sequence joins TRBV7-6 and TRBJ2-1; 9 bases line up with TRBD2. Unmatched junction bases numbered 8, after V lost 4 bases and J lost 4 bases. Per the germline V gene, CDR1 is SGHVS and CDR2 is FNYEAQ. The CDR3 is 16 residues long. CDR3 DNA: TGTGCCAGCAGCTCTAGTAGCGGGAGCTCATACAATGAGCAGTTCTTC. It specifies CASSSSSGSSYNEQFF.

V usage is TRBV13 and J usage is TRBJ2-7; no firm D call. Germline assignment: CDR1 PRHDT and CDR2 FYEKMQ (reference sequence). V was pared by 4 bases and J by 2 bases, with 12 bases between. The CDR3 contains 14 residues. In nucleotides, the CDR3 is TGTGCCAGCAGCTCGGGTAGGCGGCCCTACGAGCAGTACTTC. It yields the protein CASSSGRRPYEQYF.

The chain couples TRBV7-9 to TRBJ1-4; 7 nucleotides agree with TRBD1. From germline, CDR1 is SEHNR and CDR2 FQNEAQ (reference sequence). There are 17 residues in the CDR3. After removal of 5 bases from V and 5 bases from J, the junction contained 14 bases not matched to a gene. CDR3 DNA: TGTGCCAGCAGCCTCAACCTCCGGGACAGACCGAATGAAAAACTGTTTTTT. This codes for CASSLNLRDRPNEKLFF.

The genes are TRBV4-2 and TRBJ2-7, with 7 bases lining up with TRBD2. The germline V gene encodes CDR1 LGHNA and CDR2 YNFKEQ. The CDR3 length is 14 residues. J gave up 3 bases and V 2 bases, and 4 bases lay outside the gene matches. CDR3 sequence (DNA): TGTGCCAGCAGCCAACTGGGACTACACTACGAGCAGTACTTC. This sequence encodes CASSQLGLHYEQYF.

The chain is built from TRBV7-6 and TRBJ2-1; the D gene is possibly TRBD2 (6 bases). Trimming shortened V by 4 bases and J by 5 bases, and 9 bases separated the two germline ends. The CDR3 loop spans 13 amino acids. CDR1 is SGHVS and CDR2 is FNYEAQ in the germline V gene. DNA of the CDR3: TGTGCCAGCAGCTACGGAGGGAACAATGAGCAGTTCTTC. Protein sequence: CASSYGGNNEQFF. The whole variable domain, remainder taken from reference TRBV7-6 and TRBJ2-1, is GAGVSQSPRYKVTKRGQDVALRCDPISGHVSLYWYRQALGQGPEFLTYFNYEAQQDKSGLPNDRFSAERPEGSISTLTIQRTEQRDSAMYRCASSYGGNNEQFFGPGTRLTVL.

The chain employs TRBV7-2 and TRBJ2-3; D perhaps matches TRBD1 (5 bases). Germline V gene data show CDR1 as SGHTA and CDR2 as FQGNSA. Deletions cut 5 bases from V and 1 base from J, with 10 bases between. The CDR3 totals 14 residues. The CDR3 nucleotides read TGTGCCAGCAGCATCGTAGGGGGCACAGATACGCAGTATTTT. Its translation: CASSIVGGTDTQYF.

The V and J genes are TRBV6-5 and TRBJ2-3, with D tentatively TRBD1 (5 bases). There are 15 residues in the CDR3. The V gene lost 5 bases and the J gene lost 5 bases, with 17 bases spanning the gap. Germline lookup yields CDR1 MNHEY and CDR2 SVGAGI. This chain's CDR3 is CASSTSRDGRDTQYF. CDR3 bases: TGTGCCAGCAGTACCAGCAGGGATGGTAGAGATACGCAGTATTTT.

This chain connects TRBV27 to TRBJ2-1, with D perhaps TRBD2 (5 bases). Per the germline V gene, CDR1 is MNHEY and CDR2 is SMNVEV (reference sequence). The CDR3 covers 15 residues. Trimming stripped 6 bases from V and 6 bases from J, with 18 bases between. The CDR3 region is CASRSEGLTRNEQFF. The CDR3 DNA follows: TGTGCCAGCAGATCAGAGGGCCTAACACGCAATGAGCAGTTCTTC.

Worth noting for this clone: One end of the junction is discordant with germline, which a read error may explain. Here the CDR3 DNA reads TGTGCCAGCTCACCGGGACAGGGGTCTGGAGACACCATATATTTT. Encoded protein: CASSPGQGSGDTIYF. The rearrangement joins TRBV18 to TRBJ1-3, with TRBD1 identical over 10 bases. The CDR3 is 15 amino acids. Germline CDR1 KGHSH, CDR2 LQKENI. Looking up the rest from reference TRBV18 and TRBJ1-3 gives the full variable domain: NAGVMQNPRHLVRRRGQEARLRCSPMKGHSHVYWYRQLPEEGLKFMVYLQKENIIDESGMPKERFSAEFPKEGPSILRIQQVVRGDSAAYFCASSPGQGSGDTIYFGEGSWLTVV.

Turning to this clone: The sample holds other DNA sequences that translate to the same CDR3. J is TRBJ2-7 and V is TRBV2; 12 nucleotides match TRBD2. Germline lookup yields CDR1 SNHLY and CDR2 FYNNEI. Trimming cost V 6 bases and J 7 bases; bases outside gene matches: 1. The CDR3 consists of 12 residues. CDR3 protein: CASSLAGGEQYF. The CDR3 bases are TGTGCCAGCAGCCTAGCGGGAGGGGAGCAGTACTTC.

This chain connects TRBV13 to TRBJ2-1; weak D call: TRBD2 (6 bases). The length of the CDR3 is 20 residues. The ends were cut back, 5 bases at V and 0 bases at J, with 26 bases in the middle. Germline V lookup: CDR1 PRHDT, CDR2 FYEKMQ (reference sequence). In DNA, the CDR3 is TGTGCCAGCAGCCCTTCACTTGACTTGGGGGAGGTAAGCTCCTACAATGAGCAGTTCTTC. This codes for CASSPSLDLGEVSSYNEQFF.

The DNA of the CDR3 is TGTGCCAGCAGCGACGACAGGGGCGAAAAACTGTTTTTT. Its protein is CASSDDRGEKLFF. The genes are TRBV5-4 and TRBJ1-4, with 8 bases fitting TRBD1. V shed 4 bases and J 8 bases; nucleotides not matched to a gene: 4. The germline CDR1 and CDR2 sequences are SGHNT and YYREEE (reference sequence). This CDR3 comprises 13 residues.

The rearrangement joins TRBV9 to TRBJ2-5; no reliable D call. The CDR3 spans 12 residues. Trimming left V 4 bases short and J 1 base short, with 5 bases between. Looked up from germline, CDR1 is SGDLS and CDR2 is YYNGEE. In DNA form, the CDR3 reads TGTGCCAGCAGCTCGGGCCAAGAGACCCAGTACTTC. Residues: CASSSGQETQYF.

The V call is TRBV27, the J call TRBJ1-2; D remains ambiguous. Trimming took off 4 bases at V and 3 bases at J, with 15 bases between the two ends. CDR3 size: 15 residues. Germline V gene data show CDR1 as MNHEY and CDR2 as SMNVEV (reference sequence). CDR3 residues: CASSSPEKAHYGYTF. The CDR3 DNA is TGTGCCAGCAGTTCACCGGAGAAGGCCCACTATGGCTACACCTTC.

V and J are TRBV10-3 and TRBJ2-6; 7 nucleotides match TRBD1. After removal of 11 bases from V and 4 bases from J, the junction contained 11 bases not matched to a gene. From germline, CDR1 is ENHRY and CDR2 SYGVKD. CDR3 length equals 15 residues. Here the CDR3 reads CAATGSGSGANVLTF. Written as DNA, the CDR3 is TGTGCCGCGACAGGGTCGGGCTCGGGGGCCAACGTCCTGACTTTC.

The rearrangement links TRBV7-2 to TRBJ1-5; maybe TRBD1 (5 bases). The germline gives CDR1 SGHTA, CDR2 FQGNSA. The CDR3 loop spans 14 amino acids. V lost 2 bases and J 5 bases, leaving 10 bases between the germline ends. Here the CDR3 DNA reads TGTGCCAGCAGCTTACAAGGCAGGGATCAGCCCCAGCATTTT. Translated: CASSLQGRDQPQHF.

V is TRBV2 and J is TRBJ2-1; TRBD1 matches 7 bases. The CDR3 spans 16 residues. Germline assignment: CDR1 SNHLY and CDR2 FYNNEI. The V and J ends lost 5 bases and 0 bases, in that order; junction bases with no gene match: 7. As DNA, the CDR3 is TGTGCCAGCAGTTTACAGGGGCCGAGCTCCTACAATGAGCAGTTCTTC. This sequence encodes CASSLQGPSSYNEQFF. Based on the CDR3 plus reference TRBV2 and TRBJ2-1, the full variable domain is EPEVTQTPSHQVTQMGQEVILRCVPISNHLYFYWYRQILGQKVEFLVSFYNNEISEKSEIFDDQFSVERPDGSNFTLKIRSTKLEDSAMYFCASSLQGPSSYNEQFFGPGTRLTVL.